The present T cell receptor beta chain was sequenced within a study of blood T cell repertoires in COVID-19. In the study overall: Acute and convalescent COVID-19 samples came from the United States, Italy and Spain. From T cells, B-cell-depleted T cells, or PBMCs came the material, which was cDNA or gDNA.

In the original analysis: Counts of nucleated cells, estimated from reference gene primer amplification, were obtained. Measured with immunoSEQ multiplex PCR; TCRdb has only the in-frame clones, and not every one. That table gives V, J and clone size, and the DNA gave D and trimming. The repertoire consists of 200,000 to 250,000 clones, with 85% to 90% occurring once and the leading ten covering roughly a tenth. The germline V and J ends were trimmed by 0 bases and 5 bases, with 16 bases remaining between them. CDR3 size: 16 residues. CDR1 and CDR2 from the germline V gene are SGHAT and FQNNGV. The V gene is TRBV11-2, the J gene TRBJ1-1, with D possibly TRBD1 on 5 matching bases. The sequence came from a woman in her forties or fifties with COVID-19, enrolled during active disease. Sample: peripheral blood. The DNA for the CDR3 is TGTGCCAGCAGCTTAGATCGGGCAGGGAGGAGAACTGAAGCTTTCTTT. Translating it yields CASSLDRAGRRTEAFF.